A selection of T cell receptor beta chains follows, all from one sample in a study of control samples from healthy donors and cancer patients. Here immunoSEQ multiplex PCR was the method, and the copy in TCRdb shows in-frame clones only, minus some. Of tens of thousands of clones listed, approximately 90% are singletons. Source material: PBMCs. Receptors originate from a man in his forties with colorectal cancer. The CDR3 runs from the conserved cysteine through the conserved F or W.

v_call,j_call,cdr3_aa
TRBV6-1,TRBJ1-4,CASSGQGTATNEKLFF
TRBV15,TRBJ2-4,CATSRDRRERRDIQYF
TRBV7-3,TRBJ2-3,CASSLRGSTDTQYF
TRBV10-2,TRBJ2-3,CASSESNYPTDTQYF
TRBV9,TRBJ2-1,CASSGEGGSSYNEQFF
TRBV7-2,TRBJ1-1,CASSVTGVMNTEAFF
TRBV30,TRBJ1-2,CAWTSGQGARGYTF
TRBV10-3,TRBJ2-6,CAISESRVRSGANVLTF
TRBV5-4,TRBJ2-5,CASRAGTSGNPPETQYF
TRBV21-1,TRBJ2-7,CASSKGGRGSSFYEQYF
TRBV4-1,TRBJ1-2,CASSQREGQGYGYTF
TRBV18,TRBJ1-1,CASSGDMGTEAFF
TRBV5-6,TRBJ1-1,CASSSRQGGIMGTEAFF
TRBV30,TRBJ2-5,CAWSGIGTQYF
TRBV28,TRBJ1-1,CASSLSRKVATEAFF
TRBV5-6,TRBJ2-7,CASSSGTGYYSYEQYF